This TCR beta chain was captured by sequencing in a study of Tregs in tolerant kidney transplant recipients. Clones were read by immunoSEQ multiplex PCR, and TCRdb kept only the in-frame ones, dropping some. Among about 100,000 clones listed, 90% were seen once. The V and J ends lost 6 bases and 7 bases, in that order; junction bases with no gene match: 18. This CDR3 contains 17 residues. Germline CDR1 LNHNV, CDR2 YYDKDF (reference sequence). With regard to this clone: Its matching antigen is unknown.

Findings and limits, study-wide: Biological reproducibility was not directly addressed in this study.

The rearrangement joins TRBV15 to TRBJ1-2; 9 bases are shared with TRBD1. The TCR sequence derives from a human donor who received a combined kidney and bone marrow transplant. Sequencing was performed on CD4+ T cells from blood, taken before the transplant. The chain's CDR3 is CATRGVPGQGSGIGYTF. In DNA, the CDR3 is TGTGCCACCAGGGGTGTACCGGGACAGGGTTCAGGAATTGGCTACACCTTC. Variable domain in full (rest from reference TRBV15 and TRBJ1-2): DAMVIQNPRYQVTQFGKPVTLSCSQTLNHNVMYWYQQKSSQAPKLLFHYYDKDFNNEADTPDNFQSRRPNTSFCFLDIRSPGLGDTAMYLCATRGVPGQGSGIGYTFGSGTRLTVV.